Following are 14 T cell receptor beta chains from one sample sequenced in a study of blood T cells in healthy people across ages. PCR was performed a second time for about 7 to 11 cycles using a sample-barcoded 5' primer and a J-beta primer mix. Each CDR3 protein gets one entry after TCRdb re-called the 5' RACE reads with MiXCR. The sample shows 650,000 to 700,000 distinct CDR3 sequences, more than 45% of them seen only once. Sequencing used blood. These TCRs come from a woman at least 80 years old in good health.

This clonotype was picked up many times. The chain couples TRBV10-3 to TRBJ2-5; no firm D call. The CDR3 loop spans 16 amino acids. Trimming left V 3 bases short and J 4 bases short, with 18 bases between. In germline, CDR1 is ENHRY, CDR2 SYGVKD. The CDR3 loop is CAISDVAVGFAETQYF. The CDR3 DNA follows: TGTGCCATCAGTGACGTAGCCGTAGGGTTCGCAGAGACCCAGTACTTC.

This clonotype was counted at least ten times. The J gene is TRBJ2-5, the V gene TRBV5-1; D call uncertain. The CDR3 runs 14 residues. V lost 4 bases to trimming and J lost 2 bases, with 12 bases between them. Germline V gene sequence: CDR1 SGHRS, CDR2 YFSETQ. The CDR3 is CASSNQVIQETQYF. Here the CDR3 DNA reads TGCGCCAGCAGCAACCAAGTGATACAAGAGACCCAGTACTTC. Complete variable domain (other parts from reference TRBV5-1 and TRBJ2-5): KAGVTQTPRYLIKTRGQQVTLSCSPISGHRSVSWYQQTPGQGLQFLFEYFSETQRNKGNFPGRFSGRQFSNSRSEMNVSTLELGDSALYLCASSNQVIQETQYFGPGTRLLVL.

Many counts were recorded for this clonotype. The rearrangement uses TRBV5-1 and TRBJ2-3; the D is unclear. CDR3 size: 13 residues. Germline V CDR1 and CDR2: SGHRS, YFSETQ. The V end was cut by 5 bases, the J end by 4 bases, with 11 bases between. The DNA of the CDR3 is TGCGCCAGCAGTGAACAGACCCCAGATACGCAGTATTTT. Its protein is CASSEQTPDTQYF.

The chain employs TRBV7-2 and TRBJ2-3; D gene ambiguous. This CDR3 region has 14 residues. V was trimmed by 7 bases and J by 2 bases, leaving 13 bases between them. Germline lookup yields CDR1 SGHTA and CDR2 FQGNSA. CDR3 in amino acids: CASTLSPYTDTQYF. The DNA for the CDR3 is TGTGCCAGCACCCTCTCCCCGTACACAGATACGCAGTATTTT. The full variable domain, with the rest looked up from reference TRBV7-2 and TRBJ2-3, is GAGVSQSPSNKVTEKGKDVELRCDPISGHTALYWYRQSLGQGLEFLIYFQGNSAPDKSGLPSDRFSAERTGGSVSTLTIQRTQQEDSAVYLCASTLSPYTDTQYFGPGTRLTVL.

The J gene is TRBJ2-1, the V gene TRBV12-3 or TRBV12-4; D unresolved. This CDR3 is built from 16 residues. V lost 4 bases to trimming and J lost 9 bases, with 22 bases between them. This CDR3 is CASSSVLTSPFGEQFF. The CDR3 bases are TGTGCCAGCAGTTCCGTATTGACCTCCCCTTTTGGTGAGCAGTTCTTC.

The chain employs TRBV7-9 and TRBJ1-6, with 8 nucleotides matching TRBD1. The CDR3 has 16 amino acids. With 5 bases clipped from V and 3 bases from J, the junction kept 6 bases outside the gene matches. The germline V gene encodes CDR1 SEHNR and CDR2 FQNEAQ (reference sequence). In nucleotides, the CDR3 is TGTGCCAGCAGCCGAGGACAGGGCTTCTATAATTCACCCCTCCACTTT. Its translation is CASSRGQGFYNSPLHF.

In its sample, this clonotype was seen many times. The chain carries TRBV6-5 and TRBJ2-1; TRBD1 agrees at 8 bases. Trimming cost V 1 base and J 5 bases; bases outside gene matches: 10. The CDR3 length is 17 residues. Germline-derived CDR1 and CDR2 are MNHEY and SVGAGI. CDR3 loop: CASSYLRRGDRNNEQFF. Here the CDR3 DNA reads TGTGCCAGCAGTTACTTGCGTAGGGGGGACAGGAACAATGAGCAGTTCTTC.

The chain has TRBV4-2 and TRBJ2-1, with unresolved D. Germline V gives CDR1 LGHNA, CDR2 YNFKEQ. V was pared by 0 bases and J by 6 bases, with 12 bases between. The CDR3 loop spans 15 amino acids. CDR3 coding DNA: TGTGCCAGCAGCCAAGATCATAAAAACTCCAATGAGCAGTTCTTC. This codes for CASSQDHKNSNEQFF.

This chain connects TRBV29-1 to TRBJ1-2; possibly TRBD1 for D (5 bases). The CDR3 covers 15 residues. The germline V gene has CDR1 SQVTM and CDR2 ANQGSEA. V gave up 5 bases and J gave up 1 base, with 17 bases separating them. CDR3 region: CSVSRGTVLNYGYTF. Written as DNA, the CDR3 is TGCAGCGTTTCCCGAGGGACGGTTCTTAACTATGGCTACACCTTC. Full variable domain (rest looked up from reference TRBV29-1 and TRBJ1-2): SAVISQKPSRDICQRGTSLTIQCQVDSQVTMMFWYRQQPGQSLTLIATANQGSEATYESGFVIDKFPISRPNLTFSTLTVSNMSPEDSSIYLCSVSRGTVLNYGYTFGSGTRLTVV.

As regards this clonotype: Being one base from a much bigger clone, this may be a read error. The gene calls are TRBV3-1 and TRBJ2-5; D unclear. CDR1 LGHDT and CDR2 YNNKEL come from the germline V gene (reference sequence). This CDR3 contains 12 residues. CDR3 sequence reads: CASSQDQEAQYF. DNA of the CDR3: TGTGCCAGCAGCCAAGACCAAGAGGCCCAGTACTTC.

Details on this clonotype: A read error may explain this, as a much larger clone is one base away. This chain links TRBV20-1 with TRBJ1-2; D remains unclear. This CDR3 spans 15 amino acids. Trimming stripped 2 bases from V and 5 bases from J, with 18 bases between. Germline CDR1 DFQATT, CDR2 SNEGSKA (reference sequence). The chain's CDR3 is CSARQPRSSLYGYTF. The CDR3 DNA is TGCAGTGCTAGACAGCCGCGAAGCTCTCTTTATGGCTACACCTTC.

CDR3 coding DNA: TGTGCCAGCAGCAAACAGCGTGGCAGGGTGACCGGGGAGCTGTTTTTT. Encoded protein: CASSKQRGRVTGELFF. V gene TRBV21-1 combines with J gene TRBJ2-2; TRBD2, as called in the table, went unchecked against the DNA. TRBV21-1 is described as a pseudogene. The CDR3 is made up of 16 amino acids.

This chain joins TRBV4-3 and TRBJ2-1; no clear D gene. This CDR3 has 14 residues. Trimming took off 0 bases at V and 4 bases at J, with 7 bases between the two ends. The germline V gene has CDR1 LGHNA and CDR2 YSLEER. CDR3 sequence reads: CASSQDLQYNEQFF. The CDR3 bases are TGCGCCAGCAGCCAAGATTTGCAGTACAATGAGCAGTTCTTC.

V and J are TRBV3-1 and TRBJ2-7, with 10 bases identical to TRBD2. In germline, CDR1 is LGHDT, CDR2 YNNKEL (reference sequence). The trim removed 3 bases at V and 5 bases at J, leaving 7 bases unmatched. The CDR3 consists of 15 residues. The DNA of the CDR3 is TGTGCCAGCAGCCATGACTCTAGCGGGAGAGACGAGCAGTACTTC. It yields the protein CASSHDSSGRDEQYF.